This TCR beta chain was sequenced for a study of T-cell reconstitution after alpha-beta-depleted transplantation in children. The authors prepared the TCRbeta library with unique molecular identifiers. TCRdb processed the PCR reads anew with MiXCR; each CDR3 protein has one entry. Among hundreds of thousands of distinct CDR3 sequences listed, 16% were seen once. The CDR3 runs 17 residues. The germline V and J ends were trimmed by 0 bases and 0 bases, with 11 bases remaining between them. Germline-derived CDR1 and CDR2 are SGHTA and FQGNSA. Sequences were derived from PBMCs from the stem cell graft donor, sampled from the stem cell graft. The receptor was isolated from a human donor who donated a stem cell graft to a child with acute myeloid leukemia. The chain uses TRBV7-2 and TRBJ1-4; perhaps TRBD1 as D (5 bases). DNA of the CDR3: TGTGCCAGCAGCTTAGCCTATGGACATCCAACTAATGAAAAACTGTTTTTT. It codes for CASSLAYGHPTNEKLFF.